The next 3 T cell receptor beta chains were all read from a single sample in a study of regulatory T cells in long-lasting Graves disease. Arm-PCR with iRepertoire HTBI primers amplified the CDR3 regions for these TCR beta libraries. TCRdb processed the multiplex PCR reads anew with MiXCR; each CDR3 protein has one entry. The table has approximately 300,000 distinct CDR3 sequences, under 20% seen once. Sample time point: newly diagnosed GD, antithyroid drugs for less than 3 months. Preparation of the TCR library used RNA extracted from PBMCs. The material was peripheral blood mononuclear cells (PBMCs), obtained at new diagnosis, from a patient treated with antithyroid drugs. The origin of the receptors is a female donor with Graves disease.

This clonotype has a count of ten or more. CDR3 bases: TGCAGTGCACCGACGGGACAGGACCTCTACGAGCAGTACTTC. Translation: CSAPTGQDLYEQYF. The rearrangement joins TRBV20-1 to TRBJ2-7; TRBD1 matches at 8 bases. The germline V gene encodes CDR1 DFQATT and CDR2 SNEGSKA (reference sequence). Germline trimming cut 6 bases from V and 3 bases from J; bases unmatched to any gene: 10. CDR3 size: 14 residues.

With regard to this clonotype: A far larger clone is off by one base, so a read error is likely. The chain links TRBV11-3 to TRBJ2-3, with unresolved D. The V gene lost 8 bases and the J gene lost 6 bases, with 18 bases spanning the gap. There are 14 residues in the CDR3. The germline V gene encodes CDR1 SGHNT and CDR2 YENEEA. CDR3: CASGLTRVSDTQYF. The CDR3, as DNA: TGTGCCAGCGGCCTAACGCGCGTCTCGGATACGCAGTATTTT.

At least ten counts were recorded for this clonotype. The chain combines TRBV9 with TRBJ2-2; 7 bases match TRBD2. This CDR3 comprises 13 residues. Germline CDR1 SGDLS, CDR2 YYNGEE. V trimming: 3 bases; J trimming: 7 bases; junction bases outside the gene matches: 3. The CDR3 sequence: CASSAREGGELFF. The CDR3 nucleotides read TGTGCCAGCAGCGCCAGGGAGGGCGGGGAGCTGTTTTTT.